The rows below give T cell receptor beta chains drawn from one sample of a study of blood T cell repertoires in COVID-19. Profiled with immunoSEQ multiplex PCR; TCRdb holds only in-frame clones, not every one. The sample yields approximately 110,000 clones, around 90% seen once. What was sequenced was peripheral blood. The receptors derive from a woman aged 45 to 65 with active or convalescent COVID-19. CDR3s include the opening cysteine and the closing phenylalanine or tryptophan. Each record gives: CDR3 protein, CDR3 DNA, clone size, V gene, D gene, J gene. D genes are given only for firm matches. A row's size may be missing; if present it is once, few, many or a size class.

CDR3: CAWSPRIGEKLFF
DNA: TGTGCCTGGAGTCCCCGAATCGGTGAAAAACTGTTTTTT
size: -
V: TRBV30
D: -
J: TRBJ1-4

CDR3: CASSDNGSSGNTIYF
DNA: TGTGCCAGTAGCGATAACGGGAGCTCTGGAAACACCATATATTTT
size: once
V: TRBV19
D: -
J: TRBJ1-3

CDR3: CASSTPQGRMNTEAFF
DNA: TGTGCCAGTAGTACTCCTCAGGGGCGCATGAACACTGAAGCTTTCTTT
size: -
V: TRBV19
D: -
J: TRBJ1-1

CDR3: CASSPGQGNYGYTF
DNA: TGTGCCAGCAGCCCGGGACAGGGGAACTATGGCTACACCTTC
size: -
V: TRBV7-2
D: TRBD1
J: TRBJ1-2

CDR3: CASSRDLAGGSTDTQYF
DNA: TGTGCCAGCAGTAGGGACCTAGCGGGAGGGAGCACAGATACGCAGTATTTT
size: -
V: TRBV6-2/TRBV6-3
D: TRBD2
J: TRBJ2-3

CDR3: CASSWAGGAYEQYF
DNA: TGTGCCAGCAGTTGGGCGGGAGGAGCCTACGAGCAGTACTTC
size: -
V: TRBV27
D: TRBD2
J: TRBJ2-7

CDR3: CASSISGPTNEKLFF
DNA: TGTGCCAGCTCAATTTCAGGGCCGACTAATGAAAAACTGTTTTTT
size: once
V: TRBV18
D: -
J: TRBJ1-4

CDR3: CASSPLTTLAYEQYF
DNA: TGTGCCAGCTCACCATTGACGACACTAGCGTACGAGCAGTACTTC
size: -
V: TRBV18
D: TRBD2
J: TRBJ2-7

CDR3: CATTQGRSYNEQFF
DNA: TGTGCCACCACACAGGGGCGATCCTACAATGAGCAGTTCTTC
size: -
V: TRBV6-5
D: TRBD1
J: TRBJ2-1

CDR3: CASSATNANTGELFF
DNA: TGTGCCAGCAGTGCGACAAACGCGAACACCGGGGAGCTGTTTTTT
size: -
V: TRBV6-4
D: -
J: TRBJ2-2

CDR3: CASSYPGKPYEQYF
DNA: TGTGCCAGCAGTTACCCCGGTAAGCCTTACGAGCAGTACTTC
size: -
V: TRBV6-5
D: -
J: TRBJ2-7

CDR3: CSVQETGWGSPLHF
DNA: TGCAGCGTCCAGGAAACAGGCTGGGGCTCACCCCTCCACTTT
size: -
V: TRBV29-1
D: -
J: TRBJ1-6

CDR3: CSALAWLQFF
DNA: TGCAGTGCCCTGGCATGGCTGCAGTTCTTC
size: -
V: TRBV20-1
D: -
J: TRBJ2-1

CDR3: CASSPPRGTGGIEQFF
DNA: TGTGCCAGCAGCCCCCCTAGAGGGACAGGGGGCATTGAGCAGTTCTTC
size: -
V: TRBV9
D: TRBD1
J: TRBJ2-1

CDR3: CASSLGQDQPQHF
DNA: TGTGCCAGCAGCCTGGGACAGGATCAGCCCCAGCATTTT
size: few
V: TRBV7-9
D: TRBD1
J: TRBJ1-5

CDR3: CASSRTGQSNQPQHF
DNA: TGTGCCAGCAGCCGGACGGGACAGAGCAATCAGCCCCAGCATTTT
size: -
V: TRBV6-2/TRBV6-3
D: TRBD1
J: TRBJ1-5

CDR3: CASSSPASSPTEAFF
DNA: TGTGCCAGCAGCTCCCCCGCTAGTTCGCCCACTGAAGCTTTCTTT
size: -
V: TRBV5-4
D: -
J: TRBJ1-1

CDR3: CASSSSSSYNEQFF
DNA: TGTGCCAGCAGCTCAAGTAGCTCCTACAATGAGCAGTTCTTC
size: once
V: TRBV7-9
D: -
J: TRBJ2-1

CDR3: CASSAAGQGAYEQYF
DNA: TGTGCCAGTAGTGCAGCGGGACAGGGAGCCTACGAGCAGTACTTC
size: -
V: TRBV19
D: TRBD1
J: TRBJ2-7

CDR3: CASSLGTGESSYNSPLHF
DNA: TGTGCCAGCAGCTTGGGGACAGGGGAGAGCTCCTATAATTCACCCCTCCACTTT
size: once
V: TRBV5-5
D: TRBD1
J: TRBJ1-6

CDR3: CASSQEAWQPQHF
DNA: TGCGCCAGCAGCCAAGAAGCCTGGCAGCCCCAGCATTTT
size: -
V: TRBV4-3
D: -
J: TRBJ1-5

CDR3: CASRGDRRDTEAFF
DNA: TGCGCCAGCAGGGGGGACAGGCGGGACACTGAAGCTTTCTTT
size: -
V: TRBV5-1
D: TRBD1
J: TRBJ1-1

CDR3: CASSPRTNTEAFF
DNA: TGTGCCAGCAGCCCCCGAACTAACACTGAAGCTTTCTTT
size: -
V: TRBV7-2
D: -
J: TRBJ1-1

CDR3: CASSISGRSYEQYF
DNA: TGTGCCAGCAGCATCAGCGGGAGATCCTACGAGCAGTACTTC
size: -
V: TRBV25-1
D: TRBD2
J: TRBJ2-7

CDR3: CASSGQLDQPQHF
DNA: TGTGCCAGCAGCGGACAGCTCGATCAGCCCCAGCATTTT
size: -
V: TRBV28
D: -
J: TRBJ1-5

CDR3: CASSTRRESLAYNEQFF
DNA: TGTGCCAGTAGTACCCGACGGGAGAGCTTAGCCTACAATGAGCAGTTCTTC
size: -
V: TRBV19
D: -
J: TRBJ2-1

CDR3: CASSSSGGSSYNSPLHF
DNA: TGTGCCAGCAGCTCATCGGGGGGATCCTCCTATAATTCACCCCTCCACTTT
size: -
V: TRBV28
D: -
J: TRBJ1-6

CDR3: CASSFQGYNEQFF
DNA: TGTGCCAGCAGCTTTCAGGGGTACAATGAGCAGTTCTTC
size: -
V: TRBV7-2
D: -
J: TRBJ2-1

CDR3: CASSENRANTGELFF
DNA: TGTGCCAGCAGTGAAAACAGAGCGAACACCGGGGAGCTGTTTTTT
size: few
V: TRBV2
D: -
J: TRBJ2-2

CDR3: CASSYVAGGPSETQYF
DNA: TGTGCCAGCAGTTACGTAGCGGGAGGGCCCTCGGAGACCCAGTACTTC
size: -
V: TRBV6-2/TRBV6-3
D: TRBD2
J: TRBJ2-5

CDR3: CAISSGLAGGGAELFF
DNA: TGTGCCATCAGTTCGGGACTAGCGGGAGGAGGCGCGGAGCTGTTTTTT
size: -
V: TRBV10-3
D: TRBD2
J: TRBJ2-2

CDR3: CASSPGDSSYEQYF
DNA: TGTGCCAGCAGTCCCGGGGACTCCTCCTACGAGCAGTACTTC
size: -
V: TRBV6-5
D: -
J: TRBJ2-7

CDR3: CAISEPRETQYF
DNA: TGTGCCATCAGTGAGCCTCGAGAGACCCAGTACTTC
size: -
V: TRBV10-3
D: -
J: TRBJ2-5

CDR3: CASSTRERNYGYTF
DNA: TGTGCCAGCAGTACCCGGGAGCGAAACTATGGCTACACCTTC
size: -
V: TRBV6-5
D: -
J: TRBJ1-2

CDR3: CASSSRDRGWGETQYF
DNA: TGTGCCAGCAGCTCCCGGGACAGGGGTTGGGGAGAGACCCAGTACTTC
size: -
V: TRBV7-9
D: TRBD1
J: TRBJ2-5

CDR3: CASRHMAVATEAFF
DNA: TGTGCCAGCAGGCATATGGCAGTCGCCACTGAAGCTTTCTTT
size: -
V: TRBV28
D: -
J: TRBJ1-1

CDR3: CASSLVVLAGGEQYF
DNA: TGTGCCAGCAGCTTAGTCGTACTAGCGGGAGGCGAGCAGTACTTC
size: once
V: TRBV7-9
D: TRBD2
J: TRBJ2-7

CDR3: CASSAGTSGNNEQFF
DNA: TGTGCCAGCAGTGCCGGGACTAGCGGTAACAATGAGCAGTTCTTC
size: -
V: TRBV27
D: TRBD2
J: TRBJ2-1

CDR3: CASTPRQGARDTQYF
DNA: TGTGCCAGCACTCCACGACAGGGGGCTCGGGATACGCAGTATTTT
size: once
V: TRBV25-1
D: TRBD1
J: TRBJ2-3

CDR3: CASRTSGVLSTDTQYF
DNA: TGCGCCAGCAGAACTAGCGGGGTTTTGAGCACAGATACGCAGTATTTT
size: -
V: TRBV4-1
D: TRBD2
J: TRBJ2-3

CDR3: CASGTPGQETYEQYF
DNA: TGTGCTAGTGGTACTCCGGGACAGGAGACCTACGAGCAGTACTTC
size: -
V: TRBV12-5
D: TRBD1
J: TRBJ2-7

CDR3: CATRSDQETQYF
DNA: TGTGCCACCAGGTCGGACCAAGAGACCCAGTACTTC
size: -
V: TRBV24-1
D: -
J: TRBJ2-5

CDR3: CASRMTDNYGYTF
DNA: TGTGCCAGCAGGATGACAGATAACTATGGCTACACCTTC
size: -
V: TRBV12-3/TRBV12-4
D: -
J: TRBJ1-2

CDR3: CASSLGVVGGHQPQHF
DNA: TGTGCCAGCAGCTTAGGTGTTGTGGGGGGGCATCAGCCCCAGCATTTT
size: -
V: TRBV7-2
D: -
J: TRBJ1-5

CDR3: CASSPGVNEQFF
DNA: TGTGCCAGCAGTCCCGGTGTCAATGAGCAGTTCTTC
size: -
V: TRBV14
D: -
J: TRBJ2-1

CDR3: CASRLSGRGENTFF
DNA: TGTGCCAGCAGGTTGAGCGGACGGGGGGAAAATACGTTCTTC
size: -
V: TRBV28
D: TRBD2
J: TRBJ2-1

CDR3: CASRGLGGTDTQYF
DNA: TGTGCCAGCAGGGGCCTCGGGGGCACAGATACGCAGTATTTT
size: once
V: TRBV27
D: -
J: TRBJ2-3

CDR3: CAISGGEGFSSYEQYF
DNA: TGTGCCATCAGCGGGGGGGAGGGCTTTAGCAGCTACGAGCAGTACTTC
size: -
V: TRBV10-3
D: TRBD2
J: TRBJ2-7

CDR3: CSVEIQREGNEQFF
DNA: TGCAGCGTTGAAATTCAGCGGGAGGGGAATGAGCAGTTCTTC
size: -
V: TRBV29-1
D: TRBD2
J: TRBJ2-1

CDR3: CSVVAGVGTEAFF
DNA: TGCAGCGTTGTGGCAGGGGTTGGGACTGAAGCTTTCTTT
size: -
V: TRBV29-1
D: -
J: TRBJ1-1

CDR3: CASSLTGSGGELFF
DNA: TGTGCCAGCAGCCTAACAGGGTCGGGCGGGGAGCTGTTTTTT
size: once
V: TRBV7-2
D: -
J: TRBJ2-2

CDR3: CASSLIIAASSYEQYF
DNA: TGTGCCAGCAGCTTAATAATAGCGGCGAGCTCCTACGAGCAGTACTTC
size: -
V: TRBV11-2
D: -
J: TRBJ2-7

CDR3: CASSPPDRGDYGYTF
DNA: TGTGCCAGCAGCCCCCCGGACAGGGGGGACTATGGCTACACCTTC
size: -
V: TRBV7-6
D: TRBD1
J: TRBJ1-2

CDR3: CASSLNGGGRLGEQFF
DNA: TGTGCCAGCAGCTTAAACGGGGGAGGGAGGTTGGGTGAGCAGTTCTTC
size: -
V: TRBV7-3
D: TRBD2
J: TRBJ2-1

CDR3: CASSSQGQEDSNQPQHF
DNA: TGTGCCAGCAGTTCCCAAGGACAGGAGGATAGCAATCAGCCCCAGCATTTT
size: -
V: TRBV28
D: TRBD1
J: TRBJ1-5